This T cell receptor (beta chain) was retrieved from a study of early T cells in non-severe SARS-CoV-2 infection. Study at large: The sequenced material was bulk RNA from unsorted whole blood, and its chains were unpaired.

General study points: VDJdb matching favored anti-spike CD8 responses, missing private and CD4 specificities.

The CDR3 is 15 amino acids. With V trimmed by 4 bases and J by 1 base, 3 bases remained unmatched. In germline, CDR1 is MNHNY, CDR2 SVGAGI (reference sequence). cDNA molecules, individually, were tagged with unique molecular identifiers. TCRdb analysed the 5' RACE reads with MiXCR anew, one entry per CDR3 protein. The sample consists of 68,000 or so distinct CDR3 sequences, 9% to 15% of them appearing once. This clonotype was recorded at least ten times. The antigen remains undetermined. The sequence was collected from an adult who was a healthcare worker with PCR-confirmed SARS-CoV-2 infection or an uninfected control (not recorded which). The gene calls are TRBV6-6 and TRBJ2-5, with 10 positions matching TRBD2. Sequencing was carried out using whole blood. Here the CDR3 reads CASSSSGGTQETQYF. The CDR3 bases are TGTGCCAGCAGTTCTAGCGGGGGAACCCAAGAGACCCAGTACTTC.